Below, 30 T cell receptor beta chains from the same sample are listed, as sequenced in a study of pediatric ulcerative colitis. Clones were read by immunoSEQ multiplex PCR, and TCRdb kept only the in-frame ones, dropping some. The sample holds roughly 64,000 clones; 70% to 90% are singletons and the top ten take 3% to 4.5%. Input material: blood. The receptors shown here come from a boy younger than 18 with severe ulcerative colitis.

This sequence joins TRBV30 and TRBJ2-5; 11 bases fit TRBD2. Per germline, CDR1 GTSNPN and CDR2 SVGIG (reference sequence). V was clipped by 2 bases and J by 2 bases; unmatched bases: 7. The CDR3 totals 16 residues. Here the CDR3 DNA reads TGTGCCTGGAGTCCGAGACTAGCGGGACCTCAAGAGACCCAGTACTTC. It codes for CAWSPRLAGPQETQYF.

Here the CDR3 DNA reads TGCGCCAGCAGCCAAGTAGTTAATCAGCCCCAGCATTTT. Its protein is CASSQVVNQPQHF. The rearrangement joins TRBV4-1 to TRBJ1-5; no definite D call. This CDR3 is 13 amino acids long. V lost 1 base and J 4 bases, leaving 5 bases between the germline ends. Germline values: CDR1 MGHRA, CDR2 YSYEKL.

V usage is TRBV10-1 and J usage is TRBJ2-3, with unresolved D. The CDR3 totals 13 residues. CDR1 WNHNN and CDR2 SYGVQD come from the germline V gene (reference sequence). V gave up 0 bases and J gave up 7 bases, with 8 bases separating them. The CDR3 sequence: CASSESGLNTQYF. In DNA, the CDR3 is TGCGCCAGCAGTGAGTCAGGGTTAAATACGCAGTATTTT.

J is TRBJ2-5 and V is TRBV19, with D perhaps assigned TRBD1 or TRBD2 (5 bases each). This CDR3 is built from 13 residues. Trimming left V 3 bases short and J 5 bases short, with 10 bases between. Per germline, CDR1 LNHDA and CDR2 SQIVND (reference sequence). The CDR3 DNA sequence: TGTGCCAGTAGTATTGGGACCTGGGAGACCCAGTACTTC. Translating it yields CASSIGTWETQYF.

The rearrangement links TRBV2 to TRBJ2-5; D is unclear. Trimming removed 6 bases from V and 1 base from J, with 6 bases in between. This CDR3 has 12 amino acids. CDR1 SNHLY and CDR2 FYNNEI come from the germline V gene. The CDR3 nucleotides read TGTGCCAGCAGGGTGATCCAAGAGACCCAGTACTTC. Encoded protein: CASRVIQETQYF.

This clone appeared once. The J gene is TRBJ1-1, the V gene TRBV19; D may be TRBD1 (5 bases). This CDR3 spans 14 amino acids. V lost 3 bases and J lost 1, with 9 bases in between. Germline-derived CDR1 and CDR2 are LNHDA and SQIVND (reference sequence). The CDR3 loop is CASSIGTQNTEAFF. DNA for the CDR3: TGTGCCAGTAGTATCGGGACCCAGAACACTGAAGCTTTCTTT.

The rearrangement links TRBV5-1 to TRBJ2-7; unclear D gene. V dropped 2 bases and J dropped 2 bases, with 8 bases sitting between them. The germline CDR1 and CDR2 sequences are SGHRS and YFSETQ. The CDR3 sequence is 13 residues long. This chain's CDR3 is CASSFAVAYEQYF. DNA of the CDR3: TGCGCCAGCAGCTTCGCGGTAGCCTACGAGCAGTACTTC.

This clone has just a few counts. The V and J genes are TRBV25-1 and TRBJ1-5; 9 nucleotides agree with TRBD1. The ends lost 4 bases at V and 7 bases at J; junction bases unmatched: 11. This CDR3 has 16 residues. Germline V gene lookup returns CDR1 MGHDK and CDR2 SYGVNS. The CDR3 DNA reads as TGTGCCAGCAGTGGAGATGACAGGGGGGTGAACCAGCCCCAGCATTTT. Its translation: CASSGDDRGVNQPQHF.

V and J are TRBV7-2 and TRBJ2-5; 14 positions match TRBD2. The V gene end was trimmed by 0 bases and the J gene end by 4 bases; junction bases not matched to a gene: 1. The CDR3 extends over 16 amino acids. Germline lookup yields CDR1 SGHTA and CDR2 FQGNSA. The CDR3 bases are TGTGCCAGCAGCTTAGCCGGGACTAGCGGGAGAGAGACCCAGTACTTC. This gives the protein CASSLAGTSGRETQYF. Together with reference TRBV7-2 and TRBJ2-5, the CDR3 gives the full variable domain: GAGVSQSPSNKVTEKGKDVELRCDPISGHTALYWYRQSLGQGLEFLIYFQGNSAPDKSGLPSDRFSAERTGGSVSTLTIQRTQQEDSAVYLCASSLAGTSGRETQYFGPGTRLLVL.

The chain recombines TRBV27 with TRBJ2-1, with 7 bases that match TRBD1. Per the germline V gene, CDR1 is MNHEY and CDR2 is SMNVEV (reference sequence). The CDR3 is made up of 14 amino acids. V was clipped by 4 bases and J by 6 bases; unmatched bases: 6. CDR3 in amino acids: CASSSDRDPNEQFF. The CDR3 DNA reads as TGTGCCAGCAGTTCTGACAGGGACCCCAATGAGCAGTTCTTC.

The chain's CDR3 is CASTSGASGFYEQYF. CDR3 DNA sequence: TGTGCCAGCACCTCAGGGGCTAGCGGGTTCTACGAGCAGTACTTC. The chain links TRBV28 to TRBJ2-7; 8 bases align to TRBD2. The CDR3 sequence is 15 residues long. Trimming at V came to 7 bases and at J to 3 bases, leaving 11 bases not matched to a gene. Germline V gene lookup returns CDR1 MDHEN and CDR2 SYDVKM.

The J gene is TRBJ2-3, the V gene TRBV7-9, with D maybe TRBD2 (5 bases). V was clipped by 4 bases and J by 5 bases, with 19 bases between them. CDR3 length equals 16 residues. Germline V gives CDR1 SEHNR, CDR2 FQNEAQ (reference sequence). Here the CDR3 reads CASSSTLKGAGDTQYF. The DNA of the CDR3 is TGTGCCAGCAGCTCAACCTTGAAGGGAGCTGGAGATACGCAGTATTTT.

The V gene is TRBV29-1, the J gene TRBJ2-1, with 9 bases lining up with TRBD2. Trimming removed 8 bases from V and 7 bases from J; junction bases left unmatched: 12. The CDR3 consists of 14 residues. Germline V lookup: CDR1 SQVTM, CDR2 ANQGSEA. CDR3 bases: TGCAGCCCTCTAAGGGCTAGCGGGATAAATGAGCAGTTCTTC. It yields the protein CSPLRASGINEQFF.

The rearrangement joins TRBV6-5 to TRBJ2-1; 7 bases align to TRBD2. The V gene's germline CDR1 is MNHEY and CDR2 SVGAGI. This CDR3 spans 14 amino acids. J was trimmed by 8 bases and V by 7 bases; bases with no gene match: 11. The CDR3 spells CASMFAGVGDEQFF. The CDR3 DNA is TGTGCCAGCATGTTCGCGGGAGTGGGCGATGAGCAGTTCTTC.

The chain combines TRBV4-3 with TRBJ2-5, with D uncertain. The CDR3 contains 15 residues. Germline CDR1 is LGHNA and CDR2 is YSLEER. With 5 bases removed from V and 0 bases from J, the gap between germline ends came to 13 bases. The CDR3, as DNA: TGCGCCAGCAGCGCCCAAAACCAGAACCAAGAGACCCAGTACTTC. Protein sequence: CASSAQNQNQETQYF.

The V and J genes are TRBV29-1 and TRBJ2-7, with D uncertain. V was pared by 4 bases and J by 3 bases, with 7 bases between. The CDR3 has 11 residues. Germline V lookup: CDR1 SQVTM, CDR2 ANQGSEA. CDR3 in amino acids: CSVGSDYEQYF. CDR3 nucleotides: TGCAGCGTTGGCAGCGACTACGAGCAGTACTTC.

The genes are TRBV7-2 and TRBJ2-3; D ambiguous. The CDR3 covers 15 residues. CDR1 and CDR2 (germline): SGHTA, FQGNSA. The V end lost 1 base, the J end lost 0 bases, and 8 bases lay between the germline ends. In DNA, the CDR3 is TGTGCCAGCAGCTTAGATGGGTTTAGCACAGATACGCAGTATTTT. Its protein is CASSLDGFSTDTQYF. Complete variable domain (other parts from reference TRBV7-2 and TRBJ2-3): GAGVSQSPSNKVTEKGKDVELRCDPISGHTALYWYRQSLGQGLEFLIYFQGNSAPDKSGLPSDRFSAERTGGSVSTLTIQRTQQEDSAVYLCASSLDGFSTDTQYFGPGTRLTVL.

The chain joins TRBV5-1 to TRBJ2-1, with 10 bases aligning to TRBD2. CDR3 size: 16 residues. V dropped 1 base and J dropped 4; count of bases not matched to a gene: 5. Germline CDR1 SGHRS, CDR2 YFSETQ. The CDR3 coding sequence is TGCGCCAGCAGCTTGTACCTAGCGGGAGTGTACAATGAGCAGTTCTTC. This encodes CASSLYLAGVYNEQFF.

This clone was seen just once. Since the CDR3 does not end with the conserved phenylalanine or tryptophan, this likely comes from a read error. The limits of the CDR3 on the DNA are not certain, so only TCRdb's listed CDR3 is given. The chain employs TRBV9 and TRBJ2-7; the table names TRBD1, a call not compared with the DNA. Germline V CDR1 and CDR2: SGDLS, YYNGEE. The CDR3 is made up of 10 amino acids, end residues included. The CDR3 is CASSVCIGDG.

The chain joins TRBV5-1 to TRBJ2-1, with D maybe TRBD2 (6 bases). From germline, CDR1 is SGHRS and CDR2 YFSETQ. Trimming left V 4 bases short and J 0 bases short, with 11 bases between. The CDR3 sequence is 15 residues long. The CDR3 DNA reads TGCGCCAGCAGCCTGCGACTAGACTCCTACAATGAGCAGTTCTTC. Translated, it gives CASSLRLDSYNEQFF.

This chain connects TRBV6-5 to TRBJ2-7; the D is unclear. Germline loops: CDR1 MNHEY, CDR2 SVGAGI. V lost 2 bases, J lost 5 bases, and 13 bases lay in between. The CDR3 extends over 14 amino acids. In DNA form, the CDR3 reads TGTGCCAGCAGTTACACCGTCCCCCCCGACGAGCAGTACTTC. Its translation is CASSYTVPPDEQYF.

This chain uses TRBV18 with TRBJ1-1; 7 bases are a match to TRBD1. V dropped 5 bases and J dropped 3; count of bases not matched to a gene: 3. The CDR3 has 13 amino acids. From germline, CDR1 is KGHSH and CDR2 LQKENI. The CDR3 sequence: CASSADRDTEAFF. The CDR3 DNA reads TGTGCCAGCTCAGCCGACAGGGACACTGAAGCTTTCTTT.

V and J are TRBV4-3 and TRBJ2-3; 12 bases are shared with TRBD2. CDR3 length: 18 residues. V dropped 4 bases and J dropped 0; count of bases not matched to a gene: 8. Looked up from germline, CDR1 is LGHNA and CDR2 is YSLEER. Here the CDR3 DNA reads TGCGCCAGCAGCCGACAAGGACTAGCGGGACCTAGCACAGATACGCAGTATTTT. Residues: CASSRQGLAGPSTDTQYF.

This clone was seen a single time. The rearrangement uses TRBV19 and TRBJ2-1; D gene ambiguous. Trimming removed 4 bases from V and 9 bases from J, with 7 bases in between. The CDR3 is 11 amino acids. Germline CDR1 LNHDA, CDR2 SQIVND (reference sequence). The CDR3 is CASSTNGEQFF. The CDR3 DNA sequence: TGTGCCAGTAGTACTAATGGTGAGCAGTTCTTC.

The gene calls are TRBV5-4 and TRBJ1-1, with unresolved D. This CDR3 region has 12 residues. V was trimmed by 2 bases and J by 3 bases, leaving 5 bases between them. Per germline, CDR1 SGHNT and CDR2 YYREEE (reference sequence). For the CDR3, the DNA is TGTGCCAGCAGCTTCGACCACACTGAAGCTTTCTTT. This sequence encodes CASSFDHTEAFF. Complete variable domain (other parts from reference TRBV5-4 and TRBJ1-1): ETGVTQSPTHLIKTRGQQVTLRCSSQSGHNTVSWYQQALGQGPQFIFQYYREEENGRGNFPPRFSGLQFPNYSSELNVNALELDDSALYLCASSFDHTEAFFGQGTRLTVV.

J is TRBJ2-1 and V is TRBV7-6; 11 bases match TRBD2. The CDR3 extends over 18 amino acids. The J segment lost 10 bases and the V segment lost 5 bases, leaving 19 bases of the junction unmatched. Germline V gene sequence: CDR1 SGHVS, CDR2 FNYEAQ. CDR3 nucleotide sequence: TGTGCCAGCAGCCTCGGGGGCCTTAGCGGGAGGGTTTCGGACGAGCAGTTCTTC. This codes for CASSLGGLSGRVSDEQFF.

In nucleotides, the CDR3 is TGTGCCAGCAGCCCGGGAAACACCATATATTTT. It encodes CASSPGNTIYF. V usage is TRBV11-2 and J usage is TRBJ1-3; D is uncertain. With 5 bases removed from V and 4 bases from J, the gap between germline ends came to 3 bases. CDR1 is SGHAT and CDR2 is FQNNGV in the germline V gene. This CDR3 has 11 residues.

This clone occurred a few times. This chain uses TRBV7-9 with TRBJ1-1; 7 bases match TRBD1. Germline V gives CDR1 SEHNR, CDR2 FQNEAQ (reference sequence). V was pared by 4 bases and J by 7 bases, with 9 bases of the junction left unmatched. The CDR3 length is 14 residues. This CDR3 reads CASSYSTGQDEAFF. The CDR3 bases are TGTGCCAGCAGCTATTCGACCGGACAGGATGAAGCTTTCTTT. The variable domain in full, completed from reference TRBV7-9 and TRBJ1-1, reads DTGVSQNPRHKITKRGQNVTFRCDPISEHNRLYWYRQTLGQGPEFLTYFQNEAQLEKSRLLSDRFSAERPKGSFSTLEIQRTEQGDSAMYLCASSYSTGQDEAFFGQGTRLTVV.

The rearrangement joins TRBV19 to TRBJ2-2; 9 positions match TRBD2. V lost 7 bases, J lost 2 bases, and 17 bases stayed unmatched. CDR3 length: 19 amino acids. Germline V lookup: CDR1 LNHDA, CDR2 SQIVND (reference sequence). The CDR3 nucleotides read TGTGCCAGTAATTACTACGGACTAGCGACTCCCTCAAACACCGGGGAGCTGTTTTTT. Protein sequence: CASNYYGLATPSNTGELFF.

This sequence joins TRBV30 and TRBJ2-1; D assignment may be TRBD1 or TRBD2 (5 bases each). The CDR3 has 16 amino acids. V lost 2 bases and J 2 bases, leaving 16 bases between the germline ends. Germline values: CDR1 GTSNPN, CDR2 SVGIG (reference sequence). This CDR3 is CAWSLRGVNPYNEQFF. The DNA of the CDR3 is TGTGCCTGGAGTCTCCGAGGGGTCAACCCCTACAATGAGCAGTTCTTC.